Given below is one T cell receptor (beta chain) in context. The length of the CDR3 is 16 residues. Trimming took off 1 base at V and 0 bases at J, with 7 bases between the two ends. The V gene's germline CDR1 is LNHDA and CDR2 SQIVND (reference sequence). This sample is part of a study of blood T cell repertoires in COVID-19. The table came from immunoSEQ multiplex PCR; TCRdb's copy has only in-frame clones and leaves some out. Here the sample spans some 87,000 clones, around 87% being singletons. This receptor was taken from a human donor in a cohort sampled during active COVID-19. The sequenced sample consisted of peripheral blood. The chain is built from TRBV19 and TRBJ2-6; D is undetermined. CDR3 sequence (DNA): TGTGCCAGTAGTATAGGCAGTTACTCTGGGGCCAACGTCCTGACTTTC. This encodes CASSIGSYSGANVLTF.